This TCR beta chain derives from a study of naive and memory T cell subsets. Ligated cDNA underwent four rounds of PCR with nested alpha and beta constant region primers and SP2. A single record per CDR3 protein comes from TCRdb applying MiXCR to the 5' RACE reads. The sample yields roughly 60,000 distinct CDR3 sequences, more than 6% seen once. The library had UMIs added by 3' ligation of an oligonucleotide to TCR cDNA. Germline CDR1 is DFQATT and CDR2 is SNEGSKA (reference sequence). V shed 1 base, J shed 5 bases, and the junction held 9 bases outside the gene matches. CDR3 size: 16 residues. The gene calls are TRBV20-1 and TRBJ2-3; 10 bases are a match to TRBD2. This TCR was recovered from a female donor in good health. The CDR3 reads CSARAPLAGIRDTQYF. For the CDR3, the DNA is TGCAGTGCTAGAGCCCCACTAGCGGGAATCAGAGATACGCAGTATTTT.